A selection of T cell receptor beta chains follows, all from one sample in a study of blood T cell repertoires in COVID-19. TCRdb's copy holds only in-frame clones and misses some; the assay was immunoSEQ multiplex PCR. The sample yields about 60,000 clones, over 55% seen once. The sequenced sample consisted of peripheral blood. The receptors were sampled from a woman in her 70s with COVID-19, enrolled during active disease. The CDR3 runs from the conserved cysteine through the conserved F or W. D genes are given only for firm matches. Size is omitted from some rows. Given values are once, few, many or a class for expanded clones.

D | size | J | V | CDR3 | DNA
NA | NA | TRBJ1-2 | TRBV5-4 | CASSLGSGSNYGYTF | TGTGCCAGCAGCTTGGGATCGGGTTCTAACTATGGCTACACCTTC
NA | NA | TRBJ2-7 | TRBV18 | CASSPPRVPGEQYF | TGTGCCAGCTCACCACCGCGGGTTCCAGGCGAGCAGTACTTC
TRBD1 | NA | TRBJ2-5 | TRBV5-1 | CASSSGTGSQETQYF | TGCGCCAGCAGCTCCGGGACAGGGAGCCAAGAGACCCAGTACTTC
NA | NA | TRBJ1-5 | TRBV18 | CASSPTGVNQPQHF | TGTGCCAGCTCACCAACGGGGGTCAATCAGCCCCAGCATTTT
TRBD1 | NA | TRBJ2-5 | TRBV19 | CASSKTGNPETQYF | TGTGCCAGTAGTAAGACAGGGAACCCAGAGACCCAGTACTTC
TRBD1 | NA | TRBJ1-5 | TRBV27 | CASSSDRGGNQPQHF | TGTGCCAGCAGTTCGGACAGGGGGGGGAATCAGCCCCAGCATTTT
NA | NA | TRBJ1-6 | TRBV18 | CASNPGGESPLHF | TGTGCCAGCAACCCCGGCGGAGAATCACCCCTCCACTTT
NA | NA | TRBJ2-3 | TRBV18 | CASSPPGESTDTQYF | TGTGCCAGCTCACCACCGGGAGAGAGCACAGATACGCAGTATTTT
NA | NA | TRBJ1-5 | TRBV5-5 | CASSLAGSGQPQHF | TGTGCCAGCAGCTTGGCCGGGTCGGGACAGCCCCAGCATTTT
TRBD2 | NA | TRBJ2-1 | TRBV7-3 | CASSSTSGSEQFF | TGTGCCAGCAGCTCGACTAGCGGGAGCGAGCAGTTCTTC
TRBD1 | NA | TRBJ2-3 | TRBV28 | CASSFPGQGGDTQYF | TGTGCCAGCAGTTTTCCGGGACAGGGTGGAGATACGCAGTATTTT
NA | NA | TRBJ1-2 | TRBV11-3 | CASSRGLWGYTF | TGTGCCAGCAGCAGGGGTTTGTGGGGCTACACCTTC
NA | NA | TRBJ1-2 | TRBV7-2 | CASSLAVGSGYTF | TGTGCCAGCAGCCTAGCCGTCGGGAGCGGCTACACCTTC
TRBD2 | once | TRBJ2-5 | TRBV24-1 | CATSELAGGRETQYF | TGTGCCACCAGTGAGCTAGCGGGAGGTAGAGAGACCCAGTACTTC
TRBD2 | NA | TRBJ2-3 | TRBV5-1 | CASSYSGTGGSDTQYF | TGCGCCAGCAGCTACTCCGGGACCGGGGGGTCAGATACGCAGTATTTT
NA | NA | TRBJ1-1 | TRBV4-2 | CASSQGAGWATEAFF | TGTGCCAGCAGCCAAGGCGCGGGGTGGGCCACTGAAGCTTTCTTT
NA | few | TRBJ1-1 | TRBV7-2 | CASSLGGRLNTEAFF | TGTGCCAGCAGCTTAGGAGGGCGGTTGAACACTGAAGCTTTCTTT
NA | once | TRBJ2-5 | TRBV6-5 | CASSYSTRGETQYF | TGTGCCAGCAGTTACTCGACCAGGGGAGAGACCCAGTACTTC
TRBD1 | NA | TRBJ1-1 | TRBV7-9 | CASSLGLDRGSPEAFF | TGTGCCAGCAGCTTAGGCTTGGACAGGGGGTCGCCTGAAGCTTTCTTT
TRBD2 | NA | TRBJ2-3 | TRBV7-2 | CASALAGGPDTQYF | TGTGCCAGCGCCTTGGCGGGGGGCCCAGATACGCAGTATTTT
NA | NA | TRBJ2-3 | TRBV9 | CASSVGRGTDTQYF | TGTGCCAGCAGCGTAGGGCGGGGCACAGATACGCAGTATTTT
NA | NA | TRBJ1-5 | TRBV7-9 | CASGITGNQPQHF | TGTGCCAGCGGGATAACAGGAAATCAGCCCCAGCATTTT
NA | NA | TRBJ2-7 | TRBV5-1 | CASSGGASYEQYF | TGCGCCAGCAGCGGAGGGGCCTCCTACGAGCAGTACTTC
NA | NA | TRBJ1-3 | TRBV18 | CASSPRTVSSGNTIYF | TGTGCCAGCTCACCTCGGACAGTCAGCTCTGGAAACACCATATATTTT
NA | NA | TRBJ1-1 | TRBV10-3 | CAISDPTGGENTEAFF | TGTGCCATCAGTGACCCCACCGGGGGAGAAAACACTGAAGCTTTCTTT
NA | NA | TRBJ1-5 | TRBV9 | CASSRGLGQPQHF | TGTGCCAGCAGCAGAGGGCTGGGTCAGCCCCAGCATTTT
TRBD2 | NA | TRBJ2-5 | TRBV5-4 | CASSSREGLQIKETQYF | TGTGCCAGCAGCTCTAGGGAGGGACTACAAATCAAAGAGACCCAGTACTTC
NA | once | TRBJ1-2 | TRBV24-1 | CATSSDSNYGYTF | TGTGCCACCAGTTCAGATTCTAACTATGGCTACACCTTC
NA | NA | TRBJ1-1 | TRBV4-3 | CASSPLLNTEAFF | TGCGCCAGCAGCCCCTTGTTGAACACTGAAGCTTTCTTT
TRBD2 | NA | TRBJ2-1 | TRBV19 | CASSPRLAGGYNEQFF | TGTGCCAGTAGTCCACGACTAGCGGGAGGCTACAATGAGCAGTTCTTC
NA | NA | TRBJ1-2 | TRBV11-3 | CASSTRGANYGYTF | TGTGCCAGCAGCACCCGCGGAGCTAACTATGGCTACACCTTC
NA | NA | TRBJ2-3 | TRBV21-1 | CASSNEDQGTNTDTQYF | TGTGCCAGCAGCAATGAAGATCAGGGGACAAACACAGATACGCAGTATTTT
NA | few | TRBJ1-3 | TRBV6-1 | CASSEQGTAGNTIYF | TGTGCCAGCAGTGAACAGGGAACGGCTGGAAACACCATATATTTT
NA | few | TRBJ1-1 | TRBV7-3 | CASSLGSNTEAFF | TGTGCCAGCAGCTTAGGGAGCAACACTGAAGCTTTCTTT
TRBD1 | many | TRBJ1-2 | TRBV6-1 | CASSGARTGLNNYGYTF | TGTGCCAGCAGTGGGGCCCGGACAGGCCTTAACAACTATGGCTACACCTTC
TRBD1 | few | TRBJ2-5 | TRBV7-3 | CASSPGTGLETQYF | TGTGCCAGCAGCCCCGGGACAGGGTTAGAGACCCAGTACTTC
NA | NA | TRBJ1-2 | TRBV19 | CASTISVYGYTF | TGTGCCAGTACCATATCGGTTTATGGCTACACCTTC
TRBD2 | few | TRBJ2-1 | TRBV24-1 | CATSDFQGTSGGYNEQFF | TGTGCCACCAGTGATTTCCAGGGGACTAGCGGGGGTTACAATGAGCAGTTCTTC
NA | NA | TRBJ2-2 | TRBV7-9 | CASRGDVTGELFF | TGTGCCAGCAGGGGAGACGTAACCGGGGAGCTGTTTTTT
NA | NA | TRBJ2-1 | TRBV19 | CASSIGSGINNEQFF | TGTGCCAGTAGTATTGGTAGCGGCATCAACAATGAGCAGTTCTTC
TRBD1 | NA | TRBJ2-1 | TRBV6-2/TRBV6-3 | CASSTDRGVYNEQFF | TGTGCCAGCAGTACAGACAGGGGAGTCTACAATGAGCAGTTCTTC
TRBD1 | few | TRBJ1-1 | TRBV10-2 | CASSRTGNTEAFF | TGCGCCAGCAGTCGGACAGGGAACACTGAAGCTTTCTTT
NA | NA | TRBJ2-6 | TRBV27 | CASSSTSGANVLTF | TGTGCCAGCAGTTCTACTTCTGGGGCCAACGTCCTGACTTTC
NA | NA | TRBJ1-4 | TRBV15 | CATSRGRDGKLFF | TGTGCCACCAGCAGGGGGAGGGATGGAAAACTGTTTTTT
TRBD2 | NA | TRBJ2-3 | TRBV2 | CASSQAGARDTQYF | TGTGCCAGCAGCCAAGCGGGAGCACGAGATACGCAGTATTTT
TRBD1 | NA | TRBJ2-1 | TRBV24-1 | CATSDWETGGEQFF | TGTGCCACCAGTGATTGGGAGACAGGGGGTGAGCAGTTCTTC
TRBD2 | few | TRBJ2-7 | TRBV11-2 | CASSLDPGRDEQYF | TGTGCCAGCAGCTTAGATCCCGGGAGGGACGAGCAGTACTTC